A single sample gave rise to the 6 T cell receptor beta chains below, sequenced in a study of blood T cell repertoires in COVID-19. The repertoire was sequenced with immunoSEQ multiplex PCR; TCRdb's copy has only in-frame clones and lacks some. This sample has 250,000 to 300,000 clones; 75% to 90% occur once, and the top ten carry roughly 2%. The specimen was peripheral blood. These receptors came from a woman aged 50 to 60 who had recovered from COVID-19.

This clone appeared a few times. The chain is built from TRBV18 and TRBJ1-1; 7 bases agree with TRBD1. The CDR3 consists of 14 residues. Per the germline V gene, CDR1 is KGHSH and CDR2 is LQKENI. The J segment lost 3 bases and the V segment lost 2 bases, leaving 3 bases of the junction unmatched. The CDR3 is CASSPRGQDTEAFF. The CDR3 coding sequence is TGTGCCAGCTCACCAAGGGGGCAGGACACTGAAGCTTTCTTT. The whole variable domain, remainder taken from reference TRBV18 and TRBJ1-1, is NAGVMQNPRHLVRRRGQEARLRCSPMKGHSHVYWYRQLPEEGLKFMVYLQKENIIDESGMPKERFSAEFPKEGPSILRIQQVVRGDSAAYFCASSPRGQDTEAFFGQGTRLTVV.

This clone was seen a single time. J is TRBJ1-3 and V is TRBV18; D uncertain. The CDR3 consists of 15 residues. Germline V CDR1 and CDR2: KGHSH, LQKENI. Trimming took off 1 base at V and 0 bases at J, with 7 bases between the two ends. The CDR3 nucleotides read TGTGCCAGCTCACCACTAGAGAGCTCTGGAAACACCATATATTTT. Its protein product is CASSPLESSGNTIYF.

A single count supports this clone. This chain links TRBV27 with TRBJ1-2; TRBD1 agrees at 7 bases. This CDR3 comprises 14 residues. CDR1 is MNHEY and CDR2 is SMNVEV in the germline V gene (reference sequence). Trimming took 2 bases from V and 8 from J; bases not matched to a gene: 8. Here the CDR3 reads CASSLNLEGAGYTF. CDR3 DNA sequence: TGTGCCAGCAGTTTAAACCTTGAGGGGGCAGGCTACACCTTC.

The chain combines TRBV12-2 with TRBJ1-1; the tabulated D call, TRBD1, remains unverified against the DNA. TRBV12-2 is noted as a pseudogene. This CDR3 has 15 amino acids. In DNA, the CDR3 is TGTGCAAGTCGCTCCAGGACAGGGAGGAACACTGAAGCTTTCTTT. It codes for CASRSRTGRNTEAFF.

The chain combines TRBV19 with TRBJ2-3; 16 positions agree with TRBD2. The J segment lost 3 bases and the V segment lost 1 base, leaving 13 bases of the junction unmatched. This CDR3 region has 21 residues. From germline, CDR1 is LNHDA and CDR2 SQIVND (reference sequence). The CDR3 DNA reads TGTGCCAGTAGTATAGCACTAAGGGGACTAGCGGGGGGGCCCGGGACAGATACGCAGTATTTT. Amino acid sequence: CASSIALRGLAGGPGTDTQYF.

This clone came up once. The V call is TRBV7-2, the J call TRBJ2-3, with D possibly matching TRBD2 (6 bases). The V and J ends lost 5 bases and 2 bases respectively, with 11 bases between them. Per the germline V gene, CDR1 is SGHTA and CDR2 is FQGNSA. The CDR3 spans 14 residues. For the CDR3, the DNA is TGTGCCAGCAGCCTGGGACTCCTCACAGATACGCAGTATTTT. It is translated as CASSLGLLTDTQYF.